These 14 T cell receptor beta chains share one sample of origin, sequenced in a study of tumor and adjacent non-tumor tissue in lung cancer. TCRbeta libraries were built with three rounds of nested PCR, modified from ARM-PCR. TCRdb ran MiXCR on the multiplex PCR reads and lists one entry per CDR3 protein. The sample includes 55,000 to 75,000 distinct CDR3 sequences, 55% to 75% seen only once; the top ten take around 20%. This sample's RNA came from whole unsorted tissue. The sample comprised lung tumor tissue. The receptor set was obtained from a man aged 45-65 years with non-small cell lung cancer.

This chain links TRBV7-9 with TRBJ1-1, with TRBD1 identical over 9 bases. CDR3 length: 15 residues. From germline, CDR1 is SEHNR and CDR2 FQNEAQ (reference sequence). J was trimmed by 8 bases and V by 1 base; bases with no gene match: 8. Here the CDR3 reads CASSLGTGANIEAFF. CDR3 bases: TGTGCCAGCAGCTTAGGGACAGGGGCGAACATCGAAGCTTTCTTT.

In its sample, this clonotype was seen a few times. The CDR3, as DNA: TGTGCCAGCAGTTCCCATAACTCTGGAAACACCATATATTTT. Its protein product is CASSSHNSGNTIYF. V gene TRBV6-5 combines with J gene TRBJ1-3; D is unclear. Trimming removed 4 bases from V and 0 bases from J, with 7 bases in between. Germline V gene data show CDR1 as MNHEY and CDR2 as SVGAGI. This CDR3 is 14 amino acids long.

This clonotype was counted between two and nine times. A junction end diverges from the germline sequence, so it may reflect a read error. The V and J genes are TRBV7-3 and TRBJ2-7, with D perhaps matching TRBD2 (6 bases). The CDR3 extends over 13 amino acids. Germline V CDR1 and CDR2: SGHTA, FQGTGA. The CDR3 coding sequence is TGTGTCAGCAGCTTAGACGGAGGGCACGAGCAGTACTTC. Translation: CVSSLDGGHEQYF.

This clonotype was seen a handful of times. This clone may be a read error of a much larger clone one base away. The V call is TRBV10-2, the J call TRBJ2-3; TRBD2 matches 9 bases. The germline V gene encodes CDR1 WSHSY and CDR2 SAAADI. V gave up 6 bases and J gave up 2 bases; unmatched junction bases: 6. This CDR3 contains 15 residues. CDR3 sequence (DNA): TGCGCCAGCAGCGCGGGACTAGCATACACAGATACGCAGTATTTT. This sequence encodes CASSAGLAYTDTQYF.

This clonotype has more than one count but fewer than ten. This chain connects TRBV10-1 to TRBJ2-7; D gene unclear. The CDR3 has 14 residues. The germline CDR1 and CDR2 sequences are WNHNN and SYGVQD (reference sequence). V was clipped by 6 bases and J by 0 bases, with 12 bases between them. The CDR3 DNA follows: TGCGCCAGCAGCTCCGGACGGAACTCCTACGAGCAGTACTTC. Translated: CASSSGRNSYEQYF.

In the case of this clonotype: At one boundary the junction diverges from the germline segment, which might be a read error. This chain links TRBV6-1 with TRBJ2-3; TRBD1 or TRBD2 may be the D gene (5 bases each). Per germline, CDR1 MNHNS and CDR2 SASEGT. This CDR3 contains 15 residues. The CDR3: CASSARVGVIDTQYF. The CDR3 region has the DNA TGTGCGAGCAGTGCCCGGGTGGGGGTGATAGATACGCAGTATTTT.

This clonotype was recorded many times. The chain carries TRBV5-4 and TRBJ2-1; 12 bases line up with TRBD2. Trimming at V came to 4 bases and at J to 0 bases, leaving 5 bases not matched to a gene. This CDR3 is 17 amino acids long. Germline V lookup: CDR1 SGHNT, CDR2 YYREEE (reference sequence). The CDR3, as DNA: TGTGCCAGCAGCACAGGACTAGCGGGGAGCTCCTACAATGAGCAGTTCTTC. This codes for CASSTGLAGSSYNEQFF.

Details on this clonotype: One end of the junction is discordant with germline, which a read error may explain. The chain couples TRBV6-2 or TRBV6-3 to TRBJ1-5, with a possible D match to TRBD1 (6 bases). This CDR3 contains 15 residues. CDR1 and CDR2 from the germline V gene are MNHEY and SVGEGT. CDR3 sequence: CASSSGHGGNRPQHF. In nucleotides, the CDR3 is TGTGCCAGCAGTAGCGGACATGGGGGCAATCGGCCCCAGCATTTT.

Ten or more counts support this clonotype. The chain links TRBV2 to TRBJ1-2, with TRBD1 as a possible D gene (6 bases). Trimming cost V 5 bases and J 8 bases, with 12 bases left between them. Per germline, CDR1 SNHLY and CDR2 FYNNEI. The CDR3 is 12 amino acids. The CDR3 DNA sequence: TGTGCCAGCAGTCGGGGGGCTTTGGGCTACACCTTC. This encodes CASSRGALGYTF.

Of note for this clonotype: Possible read error: a much larger clone is one base away. J is TRBJ2-3 and V is TRBV20-1; D assignment may be TRBD1 or TRBD2 (5 bases each). The length of the CDR3 is 14 residues. Germline V gene sequence: CDR1 DFQATT, CDR2 SNEGSKA (reference sequence). CDR3 nucleotide sequence: TGCAGTGCTAGACAAACCGGGGCGAAGGATACGCAGTTTTTT. It encodes CSARQTGAKDTQFF.

Many counts were recorded for this clonotype. The rearrangement links TRBV29-1 to TRBJ2-7, with D possibly TRBD1 on 6 matching bases. With 3 bases removed from V and 5 bases from J, the gap between germline ends came to 14 bases. CDR3 length equals 13 residues. CDR1 SQVTM and CDR2 ANQGSEA come from the germline V gene. CDR3 nucleotides: TGCAGCGTTGATCTCTGGGGACATCACGAGCAGTACTTC. Protein sequence: CSVDLWGHHEQYF.

As to this clonotype: A read error is possible here, since a much larger clone lies one base away. The J gene is TRBJ2-1, the V gene TRBV10-1; 8 bases align to TRBD2. Germline V gene sequence: CDR1 WNHNN, CDR2 SYGVQD (reference sequence). The CDR3 covers 11 residues. The ends lost 8 bases at V and 12 bases at J; junction bases unmatched: 6. CDR3: CASGGTSGQFF. CDR3 bases: TGCGCCAGCGGTGGCACTAGCGGGCAGTTCTTC.

This clonotype appeared once. This may be a read error, as it is one base from a much larger clone. The rearrangement links TRBV28 to TRBJ2-4, with a weak D call TRBD2 (6 bases). Germline V gives CDR1 MDHEN, CDR2 SYDVKM. The CDR3 covers 16 residues. In DNA, the CDR3 is TGTGCCAGCAGGCCTACTGTGGGTCTAGCGACCAACACTCAGTACTTC. Translating gives CASRPTVGLATNTQYF.

Of note for this clonotype: No conserved phenylalanine or tryptophan is present at the end of the CDR3, so a read error is the likely explanation. The rearrangement uses TRBV6-1 and TRBJ2-3; perhaps TRBD2 as D (5 bases). This CDR3 region has 13 residues. The germline gives CDR1 MNHNS, CDR2 SASEGT. CDR3 loop: CASNEAVADTQYY. The CDR3 nucleotides read TGTGCCAGCAATGAAGCGGTTGCAGATACGCAGTATTAT.